The T cell receptor (beta chain) described here comes from a study of blood T cells in healthy people across ages. Findings and limits, study-wide: More naive CD4+ cells and higher diversity were found in long-lived than in aged donors. Older age coincided with a roughly linear decline in TCR beta diversity per million T cells.

Staff drew 9 to 10 milliliters of peripheral blood from each donor. This clonotype was found a few times. Its antigen is still unknown. Together with a sample-barcoded 5' primer, a J-beta primer mix was included in a second PCR lasting about 6 to 11 cycles. MiXCR, run by TCRdb on the 5' RACE reads, gives a single entry per CDR3 protein. Of some 710,000 distinct CDR3 sequences in the sample, about 45% were seen once. The sequenced material came from blood. This TCR was recovered from an elderly man in good health.

The CDR3 DNA follows: TGTGCCAGCAGTTACCGACGGGGCACAGATACGCAGTATTTT. Its translation is CASSYRRGTDTQYF. The chain carries TRBV6-5 and TRBJ2-3, with D uncertain. CDR3 length equals 14 residues. Trimming cost V 2 bases and J 1 base, with 7 bases left between them. The germline V gene has CDR1 MNHEY and CDR2 SVGAGI.